The 14 T cell receptor beta chains reported below all come from one sample, sequenced in a study of T cell responses to AZD1222 COVID-19 vaccine. TCRdb's table, derived via immunoSEQ multiplex PCR, lists solely in-frame clones and lacks some. The repertoire holds about 150,000 clones, with 80% to 85% as singletons. Here the sequenced sample was peripheral blood, taken on day 0 of MenACWY control vaccination. The receptor set was obtained from an adult in good health.

The gene calls are TRBV2 and TRBJ1-2, with D uncertain. V dropped 6 bases and J dropped 0 bases, with 14 bases sitting between them. The CDR3 has 15 residues. Germline V gives CDR1 SNHLY, CDR2 FYNNEI. The CDR3 loop is CASRRTVIANYGYTF. For the CDR3, the DNA is TGTGCCAGCAGACGAACAGTGATTGCTAACTATGGCTACACCTTC.

This sequence joins TRBV7-6 and TRBJ2-3; TRBD2 is a possible D gene (5 bases). V was cut by 7 bases and J by 0 bases, with 17 bases left in between. CDR3 length equals 16 residues. The germline V gene has CDR1 SGHVS and CDR2 FNYEAQ. The CDR3 here is CASTPRGYASTDTQYF. The DNA of the CDR3 is TGTGCCAGCACCCCCCGAGGGTATGCTAGCACAGATACGCAGTATTTT.

The table lists this clone with a count of one. This sequence joins TRBV18 and TRBJ1-6, with D uncertain. Germline V gives CDR1 KGHSH, CDR2 LQKENI. V was shortened by 3 bases and J by 1 base, with 7 bases between the two germline ends. The CDR3 length is 15 residues. CDR3 loop: CASSPGGSYNSPLHF. The CDR3 DNA sequence: TGTGCCAGCTCACCGGGAGGGTCCTATAATTCACCCCTCCACTTT.

The chain combines TRBV15 with TRBJ1-2, with 7 bases fitting TRBD1. The CDR3 length is 14 residues. Germline-derived CDR1 and CDR2 are LNHNV and YYDKDF (reference sequence). J gave up 6 bases and V 8 bases, and 12 bases lay outside the gene matches. CDR3 amino acids: CATPDRIGENGYTF. For the CDR3, the DNA is TGTGCCACCCCGGACAGGATAGGGGAAAATGGCTACACCTTC.

The chain couples TRBV6-1 to TRBJ2-1; possibly TRBD1 or TRBD2 for D (5 bases each). V shed 3 bases and J shed 6 bases, with 21 bases lying between them. Germline V lookup: CDR1 MNHNS, CDR2 SASEGT. The CDR3 runs 17 residues. DNA for the CDR3: TGTGCCAGCAGTGAGGCCCTAGGACATCCCCGGGGCAATGAGCAGTTCTTC. This encodes CASSEALGHPRGNEQFF.

This clone was detected only a few times. V gene TRBV6-2 or TRBV6-3 combines with J gene TRBJ2-7, with no clear D. The CDR3 contains 10 residues. The germline V gene encodes CDR1 MNHEY and CDR2 SVGEGT. The V and J ends lost 5 bases and 3 bases respectively, with 2 bases between them. CDR3 region: CASSDYEQYF. The CDR3 bases are TGTGCCAGCAGTGACTACGAGCAGTACTTC.

Concerning this clone: This sample includes further DNA sequences coding for the same CDR3. This rearrangement joins TRBV20-1 to TRBJ2-1, with D possibly being TRBD2 (5 bases). V was clipped by 3 bases and J by 9 bases, with 6 bases between them. The length of the CDR3 is 10 residues. CDR1 and CDR2 (germline): DFQATT, SNEGSKA (reference sequence). CDR3 sequence: CSASRGEQFF. DNA of the CDR3: TGCAGTGCTAGTCGGGGTGAGCAGTTCTTC.

This chain links TRBV30 with TRBJ2-5; 8 bases fit TRBD2. This CDR3 contains 14 residues. Germline lookup yields CDR1 GTSNPN and CDR2 SVGIG (reference sequence). V dropped 0 bases and J dropped 1; count of bases not matched to a gene: 1. The CDR3 DNA is TGTGCCTGGAGTGTCGGGGGGGCCCAAGAGACCCAGTACTTC. Residues: CAWSVGGAQETQYF.

The chain uses TRBV10-3 and TRBJ1-1; 12 bases are shared with TRBD1. This CDR3 is 18 amino acids long. With 0 bases clipped from V and 4 bases from J, the junction kept 9 bases outside the gene matches. The germline gives CDR1 ENHRY, CDR2 SYGVKD. The CDR3 sequence is CAISESKGQGAGGTEAFF. The DNA of the CDR3 is TGTGCCATCAGTGAGTCGAAGGGACAGGGGGCTGGTGGCACTGAAGCTTTCTTT.

The chain joins TRBV6-2 or TRBV6-3 to TRBJ2-7, with 8 bases fitting TRBD2. V was clipped by 0 bases and J by 2 bases; unmatched bases: 15. CDR1 MNHEY and CDR2 SVGEGT come from the germline V gene. The CDR3 contains 19 residues. CDR3 DNA: TGTGCCAGCAGTTACTCAGCGGGGGAGCCCGGAGGGGAAACCTACGAGCAGTACGTC. It codes for CASSYSAGEPGGETYEQYV.

A word on this clone: A read error may produce the germline difference seen at one junction end. The chain couples TRBV5-6 to TRBJ2-6; D is perhaps TRBD2 (5 bases). Looked up from germline, CDR1 is SGHDT and CDR2 is YYEEEE. The CDR3 covers 11 residues. CDR3 DNA: TGTGCCAGCAACCTAGGACCTTTGAGGGCTTTC. Translating gives CASNLGPLRAF.

This sequence joins TRBV7-9 and TRBJ1-1; 7 nucleotides line up with TRBD1. From germline, CDR1 is SEHNR and CDR2 FQNEAQ (reference sequence). The CDR3 totals 13 residues. Losses at the gene ends were 6 bases for V and 6 bases for J; bases not matched to a gene: 7. CDR3: CASSFTGVAEAFF. The CDR3 nucleotides are TGTGCCAGCAGTTTCACAGGGGTGGCTGAAGCTTTCTTT.

This sequence joins TRBV2 and TRBJ2-2; D remains unclear. Germline CDR1 and CDR2: SNHLY and FYNNEI. The CDR3 spans 12 residues. The V end was cut by 6 bases, the J end by 4 bases, with 6 bases between. This CDR3 reads CASRLSTGELFF. The CDR3 region has the DNA TGTGCCAGCAGGCTGAGCACCGGGGAGCTGTTTTTT.

The chain has TRBV28 and TRBJ2-7; TRBD1 aligns across 7 bases. The germline V gene has CDR1 MDHEN and CDR2 SYDVKM. The CDR3 contains 13 residues. V was clipped by 4 bases and J by 3 bases; unmatched bases: 3. The CDR3 DNA sequence: TGTGCCAGCAGTTCTAGACAGGGCTACGAGCAGTACGTC. Translation: CASSSRQGYEQYV.